This TCR beta chain derives from a study of blood T cell repertoires in COVID-19. On the study more broadly: Italy, Spain and the United States were the sources of the convalescent and acute COVID-19 samples. T cells, B-cell-depleted T cells, or PBMCs provided the cDNA or gDNA that served as material.

Trimming left V 3 bases short and J 5 bases short, with 10 bases between. CDR3 length equals 14 residues. Germline CDR1 LNHDA, CDR2 SQIVND (reference sequence). Per the original data handling: Nucleated cell number was recorded as an estimate derived from reference gene primer amplification. The repertoire was sequenced with immunoSEQ multiplex PCR; TCRdb's copy has only in-frame clones and lacks some. The DNA was the basis for D and trimming; V, J and clone size are from that table. The sample has roughly 260,000 clones, 82% seen once; the top ten hold about 4.8%. The TCR was taken from a woman in her 70s with acute or convalescent COVID-19. The source material was peripheral blood. The gene calls are TRBV19 and TRBJ1-4; the D is unclear. Here the CDR3 DNA reads TGTGCCAGTAGTATTCGGTACTGGAATGAAAAACTGTTTTTT. Protein product: CASSIRYWNEKLFF.